Each of the 14 T cell receptor beta chains below was sequenced from the same sample in a study of tumor-infiltrating lymphocytes in oesophageal squamous cell carcinoma. TCRdb independently ran MiXCR on the PCR reads; one entry per CDR3 protein. The sample contains about 10,000 distinct CDR3 sequences, about 61% of which appear only once. Sequencing used esophageal tumor tissue. These receptors originate from a male donor with esophageal squamous cell carcinoma.

Sample share makes this clonotype large. V and J are TRBV7-2 and TRBJ1-1; D gene uncertain. Trimming stripped 2 bases from V and 1 base from J, with 14 bases between. The V gene's germline CDR1 is SGHTA and CDR2 FQGNSA. This CDR3 is 16 amino acids long. CDR3 nucleotides: TGTGCCAGCAGCTTATCCGGAAGTGTTTGGAACACTGAAGCTTTCTTT. Its protein product is CASSLSGSVWNTEAFF.

This clonotype showed up just a few times. The CDR3 coding sequence is TGTGCCAGCTCGTCGGGCAGAGGAGAGACCCAGTACTTC. It encodes CASSSGRGETQYF. The chain employs TRBV7-3 and TRBJ2-7, with no clear D. The J call is doubtful: the DNA matches TRBJ2-5 better. In germline, CDR1 is SGHTA, CDR2 FQGTGA. This CDR3 is 13 amino acids long.

The chain recombines TRBV7-3 with TRBJ2-1, with 11 bases matching TRBD2. Trimming removed 5 bases from V and 8 bases from J; junction bases left unmatched: 8. Germline assignment: CDR1 SGHTA and CDR2 FQGTGA. The CDR3 spans 15 residues. CDR3 residues: CASSKLAGVMDEQFF. The DNA for the CDR3 is TGTGCCAGCAGCAAACTAGCGGGAGTTATGGATGAGCAGTTCTTC.

This clonotype occurred a few times. The rearrangement joins TRBV7-8 to TRBJ1-4; the D gene is possibly TRBD1 (5 bases). Germline lookup yields CDR1 SGHVS and CDR2 FQNEAQ. The CDR3 has 15 amino acids. The V and J ends lost 2 bases and 3 bases respectively, with 10 bases between them. CDR3 in amino acids: CASSLYAGSNEKLFF. CDR3 sequence (DNA): TGTGCCAGCAGCTTATATGCAGGGTCTAATGAAAAACTGTTTTTT.

V and J are TRBV7-8 and TRBJ2-5; D is unclear. The CDR3 length is 14 residues. Trimming removed 0 bases from V and 1 base from J, with 6 bases in between. Germline V gives CDR1 SGHVS, CDR2 FQNEAQ. CDR3: CASSLAFSQETQYF. CDR3 coding DNA: TGTGCCAGCAGCTTAGCTTTCAGCCAAGAGACCCAGTACTTC.

The gene calls are TRBV7-3 and TRBJ1-2; D is unclear. Trimming pared 5 bases from V and 6 bases from J, leaving 19 bases between. Per germline, CDR1 SGHTA and CDR2 FQGTGA. CDR3 length: 15 amino acids. As DNA, the CDR3 is TGTGCCAGCAGCCCCCAAGGAGCATCAAAGGATGGCTACACCTTC. Protein: CASSPQGASKDGYTF. Variable domain in full (rest from reference TRBV7-3 and TRBJ1-2): GAGVSQTPSNKVTEKGKYVELRCDPISGHTALYWYRQSLGQGPEFLIYFQGTGAADDSGLPNDRFFAVRPEGSVSTLKIQRTERGDSAVYLCASSPQGASKDGYTFGSGTRLTVV.

A few counts support this clonotype. V is TRBV7-9 and J is TRBJ1-3, with no clear D. V shed 2 bases and J shed 2 bases, with 4 bases lying between them. Looked up from germline, CDR1 is SEHNR and CDR2 is FQNEAQ (reference sequence). This CDR3 spans 13 amino acids. The CDR3 loop is CASSLNTGNTIYF. The CDR3 bases are TGTGCCAGCAGCTTAAATACTGGAAACACCATATATTTT.

The rearrangement joins TRBV10-3 to TRBJ2-5; 10 nucleotides match TRBD2. V lost 0 bases to trimming and J lost 5 bases; unmatched junction nucleotides: 3. Germline loops: CDR1 ENHRY, CDR2 SYGVKD. The CDR3 length is 15 residues. The DNA for the CDR3 is TGTGCCATCAGTGAGTCGCTAGCGGGAGTTGAGACCCAGTACTTC. This sequence encodes CAISESLAGVETQYF.

In its sample, this clonotype was seen a few times. The V and J genes are TRBV7-8 and TRBJ1-5, with D possibly being TRBD1 (6 bases). The CDR3 is 15 amino acids. The V gene lost 0 bases and the J gene lost 4 bases, with 10 bases spanning the gap. Germline V gives CDR1 SGHVS, CDR2 FQNEAQ. The CDR3 region is CASSLAGHTNQPQHF. The DNA of the CDR3 is TGTGCCAGCAGCTTAGCGGGACATACTAATCAGCCCCAGCATTTT.

This clonotype was detected only a few times. This chain uses TRBV27 with TRBJ1-2; D perhaps matches TRBD1 (5 bases). Germline loops: CDR1 MNHEY, CDR2 SMNVEV (reference sequence). Trimming stripped 0 bases from V and 4 bases from J, with 9 bases between. This CDR3 has 14 residues. The CDR3: CASSLSTRGYGYTF. CDR3 coding DNA: TGTGCCAGCAGTTTATCGACGAGGGGCTATGGCTACACCTTC.

The rearrangement joins TRBV6-5 to TRBJ2-4; 9 bases map to TRBD1. The end of the DNA is better explained by TRBJ2-7, so the J call may be wrong. Germline CDR1 is MNHEY and CDR2 is SVGAGI. The length of the CDR3 is 12 residues. CDR3 residues: CASSGTGNEQYF. DNA for the CDR3: TGTGCCAGCAGTGGGACAGGGAACGAGCAGTACTTC.

This chain connects TRBV10-2 to TRBJ2-2; the match to TRBD2 covers 10 bases. The CDR3 totals 17 residues. Germline CDR1 reads WSHSY; CDR2 reads SAAADI. Germline trimming cut 7 bases from V and 2 bases from J; bases unmatched to any gene: 10. CDR3: CASNPGTSASNTGELFF. The CDR3, as DNA: TGCGCCAGCAATCCCGGGACTAGCGCGAGTAACACCGGGGAGCTGTTTTTT.

Worth noting for this clonotype: This is likely a read error, given that the CDR3 carries no conserved phenylalanine or tryptophan at its end. No DNA is shown, since the ends of the CDR3 on it are uncertain; the CDR3 is the one TCRdb lists. The chain uses TRBV28 and TRBJ2-6; TRBD1, the table's D call, was not compared with the DNA. From germline, CDR1 is MDHEN and CDR2 SYDVKM. Counting both end residues, the CDR3 totals 15 amino acids. The CDR3 reads CATVGQGAAEQYFGA.

By share, this clonotype ranks as medium-sized (0.01 to 0.1%). The J gene is TRBJ1-2, the V gene TRBV6-1; D unclear. The CDR3 is 12 residues long. CDR1 is MNHNS and CDR2 is SASEGT in the germline V gene. Trimming removed 6 bases at V and 5 bases at J, with 10 bases between. The CDR3 DNA reads TGTGCCAGCAGGGGGATCCAGTATGGCTACACCTTC. As protein: CASRGIQYGYTF.